The 5 T cell receptor beta chains presented below share a single source sample, sequenced in a study of cytomegalovirus exposure and HLA in healthy donors. Profiling relied on immunoSEQ multiplex PCR, and the TCRdb table lists in-frame clones only, not all of them. The sample carries some 76,000 clones, roughly 95% recorded once. The sample taken for sequencing was PBMCs. The receptors were sampled from a woman aged 18 to 35 in good health and CMV-seropositive.

The chain combines TRBV7-8 with TRBJ2-5, with 8 bases matching TRBD2. This CDR3 region has 16 residues. The V segment lost 5 bases and the J segment 1 base; nucleotides outside the gene matches: 9. Germline values: CDR1 SGHVS, CDR2 FQNEAQ. CDR3 region: CASSPHTSGSQETQYF. The CDR3, as DNA: TGTGCCAGCAGCCCGCACACTAGCGGCTCCCAAGAGACCCAGTACTTC.

A single count supports this clone. This chain uses TRBV4-1 with TRBJ2-1; 9 nucleotides agree with TRBD2. This CDR3 is 16 amino acids long. V shed 1 base, J shed 2 bases, and the junction held 3 bases outside the gene matches. Per the germline V gene, CDR1 is MGHRA and CDR2 is YSYEKL. The CDR3 nucleotides are TGCGCCAGCAGCCAAGTCTTAGCGGGGGCCTACAATGAGCAGTTCTTC. Its translation: CASSQVLAGAYNEQFF.

V usage is TRBV18 and J usage is TRBJ1-4, with 7 bases matching TRBD1. In germline, CDR1 is KGHSH, CDR2 LQKENI. This CDR3 has 16 residues. The V gene end was trimmed by 4 bases and the J gene end by 0 bases; junction bases not matched to a gene: 5. The CDR3 DNA reads TGTGCCAGCTCACAGGGACAGATTGCAACTAATGAAAAACTGTTTTTT. Translated, it gives CASSQGQIATNEKLFF.

The V and J genes are TRBV6-1 and TRBJ1-1; D is possibly TRBD1 (5 bases). The germline V gene encodes CDR1 MNHNS and CDR2 SASEGT. V was trimmed by 0 bases and J by 5 bases, leaving 10 bases between them. The CDR3 runs 14 residues. In DNA, the CDR3 is TGTGCCAGCAGTGAAGCGCCGGGGGAAACTGAAGCTTTCTTT. Its translation: CASSEAPGETEAFF.

The rearrangement joins TRBV6-5 to TRBJ2-3; perhaps TRBD2 as D (5 bases). The germline gives CDR1 MNHEY, CDR2 SVGAGI. This CDR3 is built from 14 residues. Trimming cost V 6 bases and J 5 bases, with 15 bases left between them. The CDR3 here is CASSPDPEGDTQYF. The CDR3 nucleotides read TGTGCCAGCAGCCCAGACCCCGAGGGAGATACGCAGTATTTT.